A selection of T cell receptor beta chains follows, all from one sample in a study of blood T cells in healthy people across ages. TCRdb called the 5' RACE reads again in MiXCR, with one record for every CDR3 protein. The data show a few hundred thousand distinct CDR3 sequences, 25% to 30% seen once. Input material: blood. Every receptor here comes from a woman in her sixties or seventies in good health. Each CDR3 is given without its conserved first and last residue. The order of the fields is CDR3 protein, J gene, V gene.

cdr3_aa: AISESSQLAGYTDTQY
j_call: TRBJ2-3
v_call: TRBV10-3

cdr3_aa: SASLAGLDEQF
j_call: .
v_call: TRBV20-1

cdr3_aa: ASSQGFGRSETQY
j_call: TRBJ2-5
v_call: TRBV14

cdr3_aa: SARVGAKIKETQY
j_call: TRBJ2-5
v_call: TRBV20-1

cdr3_aa: ASSLVDGYT
j_call: TRBJ1-2
v_call: TRBV7-9

cdr3_aa: ASGPGTHTEAF
j_call: TRBJ1-1
v_call: TRBV12-3/TRBV12-4

cdr3_aa: SARDRVLAGADTQY
j_call: TRBJ2-3
v_call: TRBV20-1

cdr3_aa: ASSPGGSGSNEQF
j_call: TRBJ2-1
v_call: TRBV4-3

cdr3_aa: ASSVTFTSRSYNEQF
j_call: TRBJ2-1
v_call: TRBV9

cdr3_aa: ASSFQGERVTQY
j_call: TRBJ2-3
v_call: TRBV7-2

cdr3_aa: ASSLGLNRVNEQF
j_call: .
v_call: TRBV7-3

cdr3_aa: AWIKPNNEQF
j_call: TRBJ2-1
v_call: TRBV30

cdr3_aa: ANRQGNSYGYT
j_call: TRBJ1-2
v_call: TRBV2

cdr3_aa: ASSVARGGYT
j_call: TRBJ1-2
v_call: TRBV9

cdr3_aa: SVAALYGYT
j_call: TRBJ1-2
v_call: TRBV29-1

cdr3_aa: SAQIDTEAF
j_call: TRBJ1-1
v_call: TRBV20-1

cdr3_aa: ATLGQSNTEAF
j_call: TRBJ1-1
v_call: TRBV18

cdr3_aa: ASPPGTGRTEAF
j_call: TRBJ1-1
v_call: TRBV23-1

cdr3_aa: ASGLTGIGTQY
j_call: TRBJ2-5
v_call: TRBV12-5

cdr3_aa: ASSVATAGEKLF
j_call: TRBJ1-4
v_call: TRBV6-1

cdr3_aa: ASSLSQSQPQH
j_call: TRBJ1-5
v_call: TRBV12-3/TRBV12-4

cdr3_aa: ASSPLNGGHTEAF
j_call: TRBJ1-1
v_call: TRBV7-3

cdr3_aa: ASSYMAGGVYEQY
j_call: TRBJ2-7
v_call: TRBV6-2/TRBV6-3

cdr3_aa: ASSQTGPPGQY
j_call: TRBJ2-7
v_call: TRBV6-2/TRBV6-3

cdr3_aa: SGGRGDGYT
j_call: TRBJ1-2
v_call: TRBV29-1

cdr3_aa: ASWGNNYGYT
j_call: TRBJ1-2
v_call: TRBV7-3

cdr3_aa: ASSFPSGGNNEQF
j_call: TRBJ2-1
v_call: TRBV11-2

cdr3_aa: ASSSGTSGYT
j_call: TRBJ1-2
v_call: TRBV6-6

cdr3_aa: ASSLDPGAGEVT
j_call: TRBJ1-2
v_call: TRBV7-2

cdr3_aa: ASSPSHGTQY
j_call: TRBJ2-3
v_call: TRBV5-1

cdr3_aa: ASSYLAGGNIQY
j_call: TRBJ2-4
v_call: TRBV7-2

cdr3_aa: ASSLIAGGPAF
j_call: TRBJ1-1
v_call: TRBV12-3/TRBV12-4

cdr3_aa: ASSFTTGTNYGYT
j_call: TRBJ1-2
v_call: TRBV4-1

cdr3_aa: ASSSPGRTIYEQY
j_call: TRBJ2-7
v_call: TRBV28

cdr3_aa: SASSGTGKNIQY
j_call: TRBJ2-4
v_call: TRBV20-1

cdr3_aa: ASSPARDEKLF
j_call: TRBJ1-4
v_call: TRBV18

cdr3_aa: ASSLDPRDLDGYT
j_call: TRBJ1-2
v_call: TRBV5-1

cdr3_aa: ASSGGTGGPETQY
j_call: TRBJ2-5
v_call: TRBV5-1

cdr3_aa: ASSFVLAGVNNEQF
j_call: TRBJ2-1
v_call: TRBV6-2/TRBV6-3

cdr3_aa: ASSPPTGISTDTQY
j_call: TRBJ2-3
v_call: TRBV5-1

cdr3_aa: SATPGGGAYGYT
j_call: TRBJ1-2
v_call: TRBV20-1

cdr3_aa: ASSLQGVTQY
j_call: TRBJ2-5
v_call: TRBV7-9

cdr3_aa: ASSRGYTGDYGYT
j_call: TRBJ1-2
v_call: TRBV12-3/TRBV12-4

cdr3_aa: ASSQLGGGSYNEQF
j_call: TRBJ2-1
v_call: TRBV14

cdr3_aa: SATRYGLADDNEQF
j_call: TRBJ2-1
v_call: TRBV20-1

cdr3_aa: SARASGGQETQY
j_call: TRBJ2-5
v_call: TRBV20-1

cdr3_aa: ASSLEPLRETQY
j_call: TRBJ2-5
v_call: TRBV7-2

cdr3_aa: ATSDRSDRAYGYT
j_call: TRBJ1-2
v_call: TRBV24-1

cdr3_aa: SAQDRASYNEQF
j_call: TRBJ2-1
v_call: TRBV29-1

cdr3_aa: SASGGEIDTDTQY
j_call: TRBJ2-3
v_call: TRBV20-1

cdr3_aa: ASSPLAGGLAETQY
j_call: TRBJ2-5
v_call: TRBV7-6

cdr3_aa: ASSELAGGVHEQY
j_call: .
v_call: TRBV2

cdr3_aa: SARGAGKQETQY
j_call: TRBJ2-5
v_call: TRBV20-1

cdr3_aa: ASSLEYGRNTEAF
j_call: TRBJ1-1
v_call: TRBV7-2

cdr3_aa: ASSKFTGELF
j_call: TRBJ2-2
v_call: TRBV3-1

cdr3_aa: ASSLEGGLAGTQY
j_call: TRBJ2-3
v_call: TRBV5-1

cdr3_aa: ASLSGQETQY
j_call: TRBJ2-5
v_call: TRBV12-5